The 17 T cell receptor beta chains below come from one sample, sequenced in a study of spatial heterogeneity in lung cancer. Time point indicated: blood at routine non-recurrence follow-up after resection. Sequencing was performed on whole RNA extracted from tumor and nontumor lung tissue, or from frozen PBMC, and the material was left unsorted. TCRdb passed the 5' RACE reads through MiXCR, listing each CDR3 protein once. The table has about 120,000 distinct CDR3 sequences, 12% seen once. The sample consisted of PBMCs, taken at follow-up. The receptors derive from a male donor with early-stage non-small cell lung cancer.

The DNA of the CDR3 is TGTGCCAGCAGTCCACAGGGGAAACGTCCCGGGGAGCTGTTTTTT. This encodes CASSPQGKRPGELFF. The gene calls are TRBV12-3 or TRBV12-4 and TRBJ2-2, with 7 bases matching TRBD1. Trimming cost V 5 bases and J 6 bases; bases outside gene matches: 9. The CDR3 spans 15 residues.

The sample holds a few counts of this clonotype. The chain combines TRBV6-5 with TRBJ2-6, with a possible D match to TRBD2 (5 bases). V was shortened by 7 bases and J by 0 bases, with 10 bases between the two germline ends. CDR3 length: 15 residues. Germline V gene sequence: CDR1 MNHEY, CDR2 SVGAGI. CDR3 nucleotide sequence: TGTGCCAGCAAGGACTCGAGCTCTGGGGCCAACGTCCTGACTTTC. Its translation: CASKDSSSGANVLTF.

This rearrangement joins TRBV9 to TRBJ2-5; weak D call: TRBD2 (6 bases). Germline CDR1 is SGDLS and CDR2 is YYNGEE. CDR3 length: 15 residues. V shed 0 bases and J shed 1 base, with 10 bases lying between them. The CDR3 loop reads CASSVGLAPQETQYF. CDR3 bases: TGTGCCAGCAGCGTAGGGCTAGCGCCCCAAGAGACCCAGTACTTC.

This clonotype was picked up many times. This chain links TRBV6-6 with TRBJ1-5; no firm D call. From germline, CDR1 is MNHNY and CDR2 SVGAGI (reference sequence). The V and J ends lost 5 bases and 0 bases respectively, with 5 bases between them. This CDR3 contains 13 residues. This CDR3 is CASSTNSNQPQHF. DNA of the CDR3: TGTGCCAGCAGTACGAATAGCAATCAGCCCCAGCATTTT.

This rearrangement joins TRBV10-1 to TRBJ2-7; no clear D. Germline CDR1 reads WNHNN; CDR2 reads SYGVQD (reference sequence). The V end was cut by 7 bases, the J end by 3 bases, with 10 bases between. The CDR3 is 12 amino acids. The CDR3 loop reads CASIRTNYEQYF. The CDR3 DNA sequence: TGCGCCAGCATCCGGACGAACTACGAGCAGTACTTC.

The genes are TRBV15 and TRBJ1-4; 9 positions match TRBD1. The CDR3 length is 16 residues. J lost 6 bases, V lost 2 bases, and 7 bases had no gene match. Germline CDR1 and CDR2: LNHNV and YYDKDF (reference sequence). As DNA, the CDR3 is TGTGCCACCAGCAGATCCCGGGACAGGGCGGATGAAAAACTGTTTTTT. The encoded protein is CATSRSRDRADEKLFF.

This clonotype has just a few counts. The chain couples TRBV5-1 to TRBJ1-5, with unresolved D. V was clipped by 2 bases and J by 5 bases, with 8 bases between them. CDR3 length: 13 residues. Germline-derived CDR1 and CDR2 are SGHRS and YFSETQ. CDR3 DNA: TGCGCCAGCAGCTTCGTCGGGGATCAGCCCCAGCATTTT. It translates to CASSFVGDQPQHF.

In its sample, this clonotype was seen a few times. The V gene is TRBV28, the J gene TRBJ1-6; D is possibly TRBD1 (6 bases). Trimming stripped 7 bases from V and 7 bases from J, with 11 bases between. This CDR3 is 13 amino acids long. Per germline, CDR1 MDHEN and CDR2 SYDVKM. In DNA, the CDR3 is TGTGCCAGCATTGACAGGCTGAATTCACCCCTCCACTTT. Its protein product is CASIDRLNSPLHF.

V usage is TRBV5-6 and J usage is TRBJ1-2, with D possibly TRBD1 on 5 matching bases. V was shortened by 1 base and J by 3 bases, with 13 bases between the two germline ends. This CDR3 comprises 15 residues. Germline lookup yields CDR1 SGHDT and CDR2 YYEEEE. As DNA, the CDR3 is TGTGCCAGCAGCTTGCAGGGAGAGGACTACTATGGCTACACCTTC. It translates to CASSLQGEDYYGYTF.

This clonotype was counted ten times or more. The chain is built from TRBV7-3 and TRBJ1-1, with D perhaps TRBD1 (6 bases). V was cut by 4 bases and J by 5 bases, with 11 bases left in between. The length of the CDR3 is 13 residues. From germline, CDR1 is SGHTA and CDR2 FQGTGA. Written as DNA, the CDR3 is TGTGCCAGCAGCTCTACAGGGCGAACTGAAGCTTTCTTT. Its protein is CASSSTGRTEAFF.

The genes are TRBV6-6 and TRBJ2-3, with TRBD2 identical over 8 bases. This CDR3 is built from 16 residues. V lost 7 bases to trimming and J lost 1 base; unmatched junction nucleotides: 10. Germline-derived CDR1 and CDR2 are MNHNY and SVGAGI (reference sequence). CDR3 DNA: TGTGCCAGCATCAAAGACGGGGGGGCCGGCACAGATACGCAGTATTTT. Translating it yields CASIKDGGAGTDTQYF.

Here the CDR3 reads CASTRAGGQETQYF. CDR3 nucleotide sequence: TGTGCCAGCACCCGAGCGGGGGGGCAAGAGACCCAGTACTTC. V gene TRBV7-9 combines with J gene TRBJ2-5; TRBD2 matches at 10 bases. The V gene's germline CDR1 is SEHNR and CDR2 FQNEAQ (reference sequence). The CDR3 has 14 amino acids. Trimming removed 7 bases from V and 2 bases from J; junction bases left unmatched: 4.

This clonotype occurred many times. The CDR3 protein is CASNDRGRRSGANVLTF. The CDR3 DNA reads TGTGCCAGCAATGACCGGGGCCGGCGGTCTGGGGCCAACGTCCTGACTTTC. The J gene is TRBJ2-6, the V gene TRBV28, with D possibly being TRBD1 or TRBD2 (5 bases each). Trimming took 7 bases from V and 1 from J, leaving 17 bases between them. The CDR3 runs to 17 residues. CDR1 and CDR2 (germline): MDHEN, SYDVKM.

In its sample, this clonotype was seen a few times. This sequence joins TRBV10-3 and TRBJ2-7, with 8 bases aligning to TRBD2. The CDR3 consists of 15 residues. With V trimmed by 6 bases and J by 5 bases, 12 bases remained unmatched. The germline V gene encodes CDR1 ENHRY and CDR2 SYGVKD. CDR3 nucleotide sequence: TGTGCCATCAGGGGGAGCGGGGGCAGCGTTAACGAGCAGTACTTC. Residues: CAIRGSGGSVNEQYF.

This clonotype came up many times. J is TRBJ1-2 and V is TRBV5-1, with TRBD1 as a possible D gene (5 bases). Germline V gene lookup returns CDR1 SGHRS and CDR2 YFSETQ. Trimming removed 0 bases from V and 8 bases from J, with 8 bases in between. The CDR3 totals 12 residues. The CDR3 DNA reads as TGCGCCAGCAGCTTGGTAGGGGACGGCTACACCTTC. It translates to CASSLVGDGYTF.

This chain links TRBV6-6 with TRBJ1-2; 7 bases agree with TRBD1. V trimming: 6 bases; J trimming: 6 bases; junction bases outside the gene matches: 10. CDR1 MNHNY and CDR2 SVGAGI come from the germline V gene (reference sequence). The CDR3 spans 14 residues. This CDR3 reads CASSETTGLDGYTF. The DNA of the CDR3 is TGTGCCAGCAGCGAGACGACAGGGCTCGATGGCTACACCTTC.

There are a few counts of this clonotype. The chain recombines TRBV28 with TRBJ1-5; 7 bases are a match to TRBD1. J was trimmed by 11 bases and V by 5 bases; bases with no gene match: 9. Germline V gene data show CDR1 as MDHEN and CDR2 as SYDVKM. This CDR3 region has 13 residues. The CDR3 nucleotides read TGTGCCAGCAGTGCAGGGGGGGGATTAGCCCAGCATTTT. Translating gives CASSAGGGLAQHF.